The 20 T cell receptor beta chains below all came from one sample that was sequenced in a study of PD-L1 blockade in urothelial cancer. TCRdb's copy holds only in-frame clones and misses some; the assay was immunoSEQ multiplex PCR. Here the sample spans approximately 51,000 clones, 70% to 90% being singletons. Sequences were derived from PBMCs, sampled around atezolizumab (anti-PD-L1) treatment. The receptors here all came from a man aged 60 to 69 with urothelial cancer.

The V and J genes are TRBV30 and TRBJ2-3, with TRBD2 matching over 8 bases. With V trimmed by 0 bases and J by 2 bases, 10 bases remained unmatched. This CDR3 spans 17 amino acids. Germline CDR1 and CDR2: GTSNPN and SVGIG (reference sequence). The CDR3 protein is CAWSVSRTSRVTDTQYF. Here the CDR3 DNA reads TGTGCCTGGAGTGTCTCCAGGACTAGCCGGGTCACAGATACGCAGTATTTT.

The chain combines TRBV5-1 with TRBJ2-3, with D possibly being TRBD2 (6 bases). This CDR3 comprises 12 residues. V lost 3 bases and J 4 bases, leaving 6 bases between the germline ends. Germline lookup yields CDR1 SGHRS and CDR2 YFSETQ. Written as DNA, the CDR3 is TGCGCCAGCAGCTGGGAGGCAGATACGCAGTATTTT. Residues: CASSWEADTQYF.

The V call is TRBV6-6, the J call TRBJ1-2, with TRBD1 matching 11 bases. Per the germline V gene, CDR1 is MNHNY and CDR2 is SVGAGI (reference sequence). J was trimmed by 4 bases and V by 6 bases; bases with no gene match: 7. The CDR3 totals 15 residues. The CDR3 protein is CASRGDRGLGYGYTF. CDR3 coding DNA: TGTGCCAGCAGAGGGGACAGGGGGTTGGGCTATGGCTACACCTTC.

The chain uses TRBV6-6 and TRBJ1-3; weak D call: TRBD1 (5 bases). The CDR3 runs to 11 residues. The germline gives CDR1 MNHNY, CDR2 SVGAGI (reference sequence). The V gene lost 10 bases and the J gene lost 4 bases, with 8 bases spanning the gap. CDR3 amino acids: CATGGGNTIYF. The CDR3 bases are TGTGCCACTGGGGGGGGAAACACCATATATTTT.

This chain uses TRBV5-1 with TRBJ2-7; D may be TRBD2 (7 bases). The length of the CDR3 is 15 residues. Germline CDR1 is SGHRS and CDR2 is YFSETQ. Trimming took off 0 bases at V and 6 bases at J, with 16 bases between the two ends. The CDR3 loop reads CASSLDTGRGSEQYF. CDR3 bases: TGCGCCAGCAGCTTGGATACAGGGAGGGGCTCCGAGCAGTACTTC.

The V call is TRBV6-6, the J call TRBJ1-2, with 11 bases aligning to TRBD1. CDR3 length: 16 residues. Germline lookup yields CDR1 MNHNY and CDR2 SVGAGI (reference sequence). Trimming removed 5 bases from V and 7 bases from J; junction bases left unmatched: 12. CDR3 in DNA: TGTGCCAGCAGTCCGACTGGGGGACAGGGGGGCGGTGGCTACACCTTC. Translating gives CASSPTGGQGGGGYTF.

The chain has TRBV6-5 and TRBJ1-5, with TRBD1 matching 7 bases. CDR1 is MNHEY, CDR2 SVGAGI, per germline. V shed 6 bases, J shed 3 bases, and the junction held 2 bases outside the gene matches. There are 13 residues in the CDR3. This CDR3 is CASRGQDNQPQHF. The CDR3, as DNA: TGTGCCAGCAGAGGACAGGACAATCAGCCCCAGCATTTT.

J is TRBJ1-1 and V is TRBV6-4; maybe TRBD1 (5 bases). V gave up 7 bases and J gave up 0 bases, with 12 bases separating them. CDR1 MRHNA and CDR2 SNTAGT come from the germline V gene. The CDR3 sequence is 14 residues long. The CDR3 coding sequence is TGTGCCAGCAAAGGGGACTACCTGAACACTGAAGCTTTCTTT. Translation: CASKGDYLNTEAFF.

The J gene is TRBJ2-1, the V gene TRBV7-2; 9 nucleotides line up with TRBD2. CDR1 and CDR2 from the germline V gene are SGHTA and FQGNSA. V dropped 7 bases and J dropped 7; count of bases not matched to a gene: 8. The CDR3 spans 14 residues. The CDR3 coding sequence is TGTGCCAGCAAGCCTAGCGGGATCAATAATGAGCAGTTCTTC. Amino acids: CASKPSGINNEQFF.

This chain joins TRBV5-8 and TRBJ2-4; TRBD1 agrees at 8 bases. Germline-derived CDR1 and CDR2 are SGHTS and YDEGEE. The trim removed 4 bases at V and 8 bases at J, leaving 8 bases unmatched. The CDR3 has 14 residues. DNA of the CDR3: TGTGCCAGCAGCGGACAGGGTTTTTGGCACATTCAGTACTTC. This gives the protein CASSGQGFWHIQYF.

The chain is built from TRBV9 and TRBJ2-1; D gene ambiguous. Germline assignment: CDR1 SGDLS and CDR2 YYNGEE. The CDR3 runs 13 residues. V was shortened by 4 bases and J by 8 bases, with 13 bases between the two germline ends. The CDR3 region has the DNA TGTGCCAGCAGCACTCTAGTTGTCGATGAGCAGTTCTTC. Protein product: CASSTLVVDEQFF. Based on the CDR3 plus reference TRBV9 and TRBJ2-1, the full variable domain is DSGVTQTPKHLITATGQRVTLRCSPRSGDLSVYWYQQSLDQGLQFLIQYYNGEERAKGNILERFSAQQFPDLHSELNLSSLELGDSALYFCASSTLVVDEQFFGPGTRLTVL.

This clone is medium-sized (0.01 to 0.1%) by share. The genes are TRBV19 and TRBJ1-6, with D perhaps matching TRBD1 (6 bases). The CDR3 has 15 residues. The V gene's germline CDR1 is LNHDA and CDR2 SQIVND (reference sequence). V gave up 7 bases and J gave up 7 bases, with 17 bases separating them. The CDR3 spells CASTRGAFNNSPLHF. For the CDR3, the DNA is TGTGCCAGTACCCGGGGGGCTTTTAACAATTCACCCCTCCACTTT.

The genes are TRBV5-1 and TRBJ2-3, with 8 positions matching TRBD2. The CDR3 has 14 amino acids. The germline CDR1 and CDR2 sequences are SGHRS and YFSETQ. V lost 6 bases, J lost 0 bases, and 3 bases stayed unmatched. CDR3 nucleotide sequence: TGCGCCAGCAATAGCGGGGAAAGCACAGATACGCAGTATTTT. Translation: CASNSGESTDTQYF.

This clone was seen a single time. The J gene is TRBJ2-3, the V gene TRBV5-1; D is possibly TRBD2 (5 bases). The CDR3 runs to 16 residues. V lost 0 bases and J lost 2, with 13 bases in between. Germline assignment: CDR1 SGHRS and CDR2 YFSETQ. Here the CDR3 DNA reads TGCGCCAGCAGCTTGGGGTGGCGGGCAAACACAGATACGCAGTATTTT. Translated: CASSLGWRANTDTQYF.

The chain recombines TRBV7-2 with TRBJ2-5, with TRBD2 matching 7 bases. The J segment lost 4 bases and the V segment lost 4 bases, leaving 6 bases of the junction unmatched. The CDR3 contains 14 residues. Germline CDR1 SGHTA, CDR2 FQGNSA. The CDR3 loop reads CASSSLVAGETQYF. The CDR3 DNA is TGTGCCAGCAGCTCGCTGGTAGCGGGAGAGACCCAGTACTTC.

The CDR3 region has the DNA TGTGCCAGCAGCTTAACCAGCGCAGATACGCAGTATTTT. Its protein product is CASSLTSADTQYF. This chain uses TRBV7-3 with TRBJ2-3; D gene ambiguous. In germline, CDR1 is SGHTA, CDR2 FQGTGA. The V and J ends lost 0 bases and 4 bases respectively, with 5 bases between them. This CDR3 is 13 amino acids long.

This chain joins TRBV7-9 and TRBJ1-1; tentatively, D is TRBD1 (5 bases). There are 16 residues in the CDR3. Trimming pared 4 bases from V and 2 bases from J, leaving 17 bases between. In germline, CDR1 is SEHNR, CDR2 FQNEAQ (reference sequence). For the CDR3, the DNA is TGTGCCAGCAGCTCCCCGATTGGGGCTTATAACACTGAAGCTTTCTTT. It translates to CASSSPIGAYNTEAFF.

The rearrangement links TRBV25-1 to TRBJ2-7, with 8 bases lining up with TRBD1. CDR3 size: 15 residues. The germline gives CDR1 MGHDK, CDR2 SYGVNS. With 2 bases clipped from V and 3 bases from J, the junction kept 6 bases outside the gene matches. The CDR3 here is CASSEIGQGRYEQYF. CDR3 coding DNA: TGTGCCAGCAGTGAAATCGGACAGGGCCGCTACGAGCAGTACTTC.

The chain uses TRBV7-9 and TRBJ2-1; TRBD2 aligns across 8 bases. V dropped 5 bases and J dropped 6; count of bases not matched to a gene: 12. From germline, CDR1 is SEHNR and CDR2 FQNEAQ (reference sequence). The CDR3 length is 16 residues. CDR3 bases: TGTGCCAGCAGCCCCTTTGGGAGCGGGGGTGTCAATGAGCAGTTCTTC. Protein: CASSPFGSGGVNEQFF.

The CDR3 loop reads CASSSDREDGQPQHF. Here the CDR3 DNA reads TGTGCCAGCAGCTCGGACAGGGAAGACGGTCAGCCCCAGCATTTT. V and J are TRBV7-9 and TRBJ1-5; the match to TRBD1 covers 8 bases. J lost 6 bases, V lost 4 bases, and 8 bases had no gene match. Germline-derived CDR1 and CDR2 are SEHNR and FQNEAQ (reference sequence). The CDR3 consists of 15 residues.